The present TCR beta chain was sequenced within a study of T cells in Graves' hyperthyroidism and ophthalmopathy. Germline V CDR1 and CDR2: KGHSH, LQKENI. Trimming stripped 5 bases from V and 8 bases from J, with 13 bases between. The CDR3 extends over 14 amino acids. There are a few counts of this clonotype. Antigen specificity is unknown. Study observations and caveats: Most thyroid clonotypes expanded above 0.001 were also detected in blood. A 13 V-J signature model discriminated ophthalmopathy versus stable hyperthyroidism.

Those patients with uncontrolled infection, other autoimmune disease, pregnancy or lactation were excluded. Thyroid ultrasound, orbital computed tomography, clinical symptoms, and serum thyroxine and TRAb underpinned diagnoses. Amplification of TCR beta CDR3 regions was performed using RNA transcripts as template. Carried out on the TCR CDR3, a first-round RT-PCR used the HTBI primer set. TCRdb fed the multiplex PCR reads into MiXCR, producing one record per CDR3 protein. The sample lists some 700,000 distinct CDR3 sequences; around a sixth were seen once. Sequenced input: blood. The chain recombines TRBV18 with TRBJ1-6; D gene uncertain. The TCR sequence derives from a man aged 45 to 65 with Graves' hyperthyroidism. CDR3 sequence (DNA): TGTGCCAGCTCATCGACCCAGAGGGATTCACCCCTCCACTTT. Its translation is CASSSTQRDSPLHF. The full variable domain, its missing parts supplied by reference TRBV18 and TRBJ1-6, is NAGVMQNPRHLVRRRGQEARLRCSPMKGHSHVYWYRQLPEEGLKFMVYLQKENIIDESGMPKERFSAEFPKEGPSILRIQQVVRGDSAAYFCASSSTQRDSPLHFGNGTRLTVT.